This T cell receptor (beta chain) was obtained from a study of vaccination and CD4 T cells after COVID-19. Researchers used the Oncomine TCR Beta short-read assay to sequence DNA from cultured CD4+ T cells. TCRdb re-called the PCR reads with MiXCR, one entry per CDR3 protein. Of 20,000 to 25,000 distinct CDR3 sequences in the sample, 35% to 40% are singletons; the top ten hold about 5%. With regard to this clonotype: Antigen: not known.

There are 15 residues in the CDR3. Trimming took 3 bases from V and 8 from J, leaving 17 bases between them. Germline-derived CDR1 and CDR2 are LNHNV and YYDKDF (reference sequence). Treatment of the sample: roughly nine-day PBMC culture with coronavirus spike peptide pools or control peptides (ViraFEST assay). The positive PCR dates, which preceded the US Alpha, Beta and Delta variants, fell between March and December 2020. The TCR sequence derives from a human donor who had recovered from COVID-19. The material sequenced was CD4+ T cells from blood, cultured in vitro, taken before SARS-CoV-2 vaccination. V is TRBV15 and J is TRBJ2-1; TRBD2 is a possible D gene (7 bases). CDR3 in amino acids: CATSRGAGDRDEQFF. Written as DNA, the CDR3 is TGTGCCACCAGCAGGGGGGCGGGAGACCGGGATGAGCAGTTCTTC. Supplemented by reference TRBV15 and TRBJ2-1, the full variable domain reads DAMVIQNPRYQVTQFGKPVTLSCSQTLNHNVMYWYQQKSSQAPKLLFHYYDKDFNNEADTPDNFQSRRPNTSFCFLDIRSPGLGDTAMYLCATSRGAGDRDEQFFGPGTRLTVL.